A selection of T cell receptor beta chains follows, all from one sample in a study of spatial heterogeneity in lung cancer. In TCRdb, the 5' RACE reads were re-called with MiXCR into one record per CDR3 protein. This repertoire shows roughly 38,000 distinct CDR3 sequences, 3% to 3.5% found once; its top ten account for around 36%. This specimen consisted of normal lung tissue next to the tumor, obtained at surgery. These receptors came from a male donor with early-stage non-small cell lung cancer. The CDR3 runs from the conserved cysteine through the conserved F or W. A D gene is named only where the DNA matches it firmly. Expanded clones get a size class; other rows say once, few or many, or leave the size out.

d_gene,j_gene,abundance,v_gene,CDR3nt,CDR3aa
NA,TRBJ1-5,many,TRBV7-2,TGTGCCAGCAGTTGGGGGGGCAATAGCAATCAGCCCCAGCATTTT,CASSWGGNSNQPQHF
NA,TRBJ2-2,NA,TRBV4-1,TGCGCCAGCAGCCAAGATCGATTCAACACCGGGGAGCTGTTTTTT,CASSQDRFNTGELFF
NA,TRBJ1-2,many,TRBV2,TGTGCCAGCAAAAGGGACGGAAACTATGGCTACACCTTC,CASKRDGNYGYTF
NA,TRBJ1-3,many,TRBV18,TGTGCCAGCTTACGACCCGAACGGGGAAACACCATATATTTT,CASLRPERGNTIYF
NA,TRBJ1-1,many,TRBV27,TGTGCCACCCCCGGGCGGAACACTGAAGCTTTCTTT,CATPGRNTEAFF
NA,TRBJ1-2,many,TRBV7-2,TGTGCCAGCAGCCGTGGGACGGGGGTCGACTATGGCTACACCTTC,CASSRGTGVDYGYTF
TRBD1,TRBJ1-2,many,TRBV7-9,TGTGCCAGCAGCTTGGGGACAGCGCGACATAACTATGGCTACACCTTC,CASSLGTARHNYGYTF
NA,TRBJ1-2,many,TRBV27,TGTGCCAGCAGTTTATCGGGGCGTTCTAACTATGGCTACACCTTC,CASSLSGRSNYGYTF
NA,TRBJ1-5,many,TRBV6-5,TGTGCCAGCAGGCGCGACAGTAACAATCAGCCCCAGCATTTT,CASRRDSNNQPQHF
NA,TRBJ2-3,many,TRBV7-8,TGTGCCAGCAGCGCGAGCACAGATACGCAGTATTTT,CASSASTDTQYF
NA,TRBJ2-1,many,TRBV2,TGTGCCAGCAGTGCCCTATTCGGCAATGAGCAGTTCTTC,CASSALFGNEQFF
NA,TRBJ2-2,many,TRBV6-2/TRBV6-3,TGTGCCAGCAGTTACGGATCTCTGGGTAGGACCGGGGAGCTGTTTTTT,CASSYGSLGRTGELFF
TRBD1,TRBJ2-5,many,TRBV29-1,TGCAGCGTTATCCCCGGACAGGCAGAGACCCAGTACTTC,CSVIPGQAETQYF
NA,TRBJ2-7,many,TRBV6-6,TGTGCCAGCAGAACTACTTCGTCTGGCTACGAGCAGTACTTC,CASRTTSSGYEQYF
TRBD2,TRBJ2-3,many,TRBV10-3,TGTGCCTCGAAGATCCGGGGGGGGTCCGAAGGAGGAGATACGCAGTATTTT,CASKIRGGSEGGDTQYF
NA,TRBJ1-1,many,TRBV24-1,TGTGCCACCAGTGATCTTGAGAACACTGAAGCTTTCTTT,CATSDLENTEAFF
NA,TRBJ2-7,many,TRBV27,TGTGCCAGCAGTTTATCGGGGCAGGGGTTCTACGAGCAGTACTTC,CASSLSGQGFYEQYF
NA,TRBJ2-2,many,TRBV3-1,TGTGCCAGCAGCCAAGGCGGGGCAAACACCGGGGAGCTGTTTTTT,CASSQGGANTGELFF
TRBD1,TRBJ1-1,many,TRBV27,TGTGCCAGCAGCCTCAACAGGGGGCTTGCTGAAGCTTTCTTT,CASSLNRGLAEAFF
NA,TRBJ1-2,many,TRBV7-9,TGTGCCAGCAGCCACGGGGGATACTATGGCTACACCTTC,CASSHGGYYGYTF
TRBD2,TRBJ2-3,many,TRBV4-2,TGTGCCAGCAGCAAGACTAGCGCTACAGATACGCAGTATTTT,CASSKTSATDTQYF
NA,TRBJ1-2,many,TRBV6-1,TGTGCCAGCCAACAGGGAGGCGTGAGGGGTGATGGCTACACCTTC,CASQQGGVRGDGYTF
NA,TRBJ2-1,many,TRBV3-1,TGTGCCAGCAGCCAAGCACTTACTAGCACAAATGAGCAGTTCTTC,CASSQALTSTNEQFF
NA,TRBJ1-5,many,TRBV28,TGTGCCAGCTTCCCCGGGGGGCGACAGCCCCAGCATTTT,CASFPGGRQPQHF
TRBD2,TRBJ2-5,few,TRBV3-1,TGTGCCAGCAGCCAAAGATGGAGCGGGGGGCGCCAAGAGACCCAGTACTTC,CASSQRWSGGRQETQYF
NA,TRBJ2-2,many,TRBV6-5,TGTGCCAGCAGTTACTCGGGACTCTCCACCGGGGAGCTGTTTTTT,CASSYSGLSTGELFF
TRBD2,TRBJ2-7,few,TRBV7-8,TGTGCCAGCAGCTCCGCCTCTAGCGGATTCCCCTACGAGCAGTACTTC,CASSSASSGFPYEQYF
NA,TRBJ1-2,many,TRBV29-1,TGCAGCGTTGTTGTCGGAGCTAACTATGGCTACACCTTC,CSVVVGANYGYTF
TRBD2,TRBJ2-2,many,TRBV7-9,TGTGCCAGCAGCCCGCGACTAGCGGAGAACACCGGGGAGCTGTTTTTT,CASSPRLAENTGELFF
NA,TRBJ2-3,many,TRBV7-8,TGTGCCAGCAGCTATAGCGTGGGGAACCCAGATACGCAGTATTTT,CASSYSVGNPDTQYF
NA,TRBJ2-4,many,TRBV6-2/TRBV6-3,TGTGCCAGCAGTTACGGGTCGGACGTGAAAAACATTCAGTACTTC,CASSYGSDVKNIQYF
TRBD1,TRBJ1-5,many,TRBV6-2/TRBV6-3,TGTGCCAGCACCGAACAGGGGTACAATCAGCCCCAGCATTTT,CASTEQGYNQPQHF
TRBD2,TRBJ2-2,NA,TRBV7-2,TGTGCCAGCCTAGCGGGGGCCTACACCGGGGAGCTGTTTTTT,CASLAGAYTGELFF
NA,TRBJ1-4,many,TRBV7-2,TGTGCCAGCAGCCTGGACGGCTGGGAAAAACTGTTTTTT,CASSLDGWEKLFF
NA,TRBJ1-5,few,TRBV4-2,TGTGCCAGCAGCCAGAACGATCAGCCCCAGCATTTT,CASSQNDQPQHF
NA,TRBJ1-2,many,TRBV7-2,TGTGCCAGCAGCTCCGGGACTGCCTATGGCTACACCTTC,CASSSGTAYGYTF
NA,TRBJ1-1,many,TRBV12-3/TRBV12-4,TGTGCCAGTAAGCGTCCGGTTGAGTCGACTGAAGCTTTCTTT,CASKRPVESTEAFF
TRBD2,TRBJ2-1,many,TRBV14,TGTGCCAGCAGCCCGCCGGGGGACGTAGCGGGGTATGAGCAGTTCTTC,CASSPPGDVAGYEQFF
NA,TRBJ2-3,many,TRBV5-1,TGCGCCAGCAGCTTGAGTCCTACGAGGGGCACAGATACGCAGTATTTT,CASSLSPTRGTDTQYF
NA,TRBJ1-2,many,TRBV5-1,TGCGCCAGCCGGCTCGGAGGGGAAGCTAACTATGGCTACACCTTC,CASRLGGEANYGYTF
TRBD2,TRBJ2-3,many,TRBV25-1,TGTGCCAGCACTACTAGCGGCCCCCCGACTACGCAGTATTTT,CASTTSGPPTTQYF
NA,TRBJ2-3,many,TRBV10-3,TGTGCCATCAGTGAGGGACAGGGAGGGGCAGATACGCAGTATTTT,CAISEGQGGADTQYF
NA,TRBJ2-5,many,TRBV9,TGTGCCAGCAGCGTGTGGGGAGAGGCAGGAGAGACCCAGTACTTC,CASSVWGEAGETQYF
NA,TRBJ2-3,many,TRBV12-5,TGTGCTAGTGCGGGGGCCTCCACAGATACGCAGTATTTT,CASAGASTDTQYF
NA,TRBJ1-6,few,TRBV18,TGTGCCAGCTCGCCGGGGGCGCGGAATTCACCCCTCCACTTT,CASSPGARNSPLHF
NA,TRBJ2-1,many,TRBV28,TGTGCCACCACCTACCGTTACAATGAGCAGTTCTTC,CATTYRYNEQFF
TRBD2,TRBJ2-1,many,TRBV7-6,TGTGCCAGCAGTCGTGATCCTCCGTCCCCGGGACTAGCGGGAGAAATCCCCAATGAGCAGTTCTTC,CASSRDPPSPGLAGEIPNEQFF
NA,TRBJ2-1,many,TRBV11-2,TGTGCCAGCAGTTTCACCGGCGGCTCCTACAATGAGCAGTTCTTC,CASSFTGGSYNEQFF
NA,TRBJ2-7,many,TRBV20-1,TGCAGTGCTAGATTGTTGGGGGGGCCGAGGGACGAGCAGTACTTC,CSARLLGGPRDEQYF
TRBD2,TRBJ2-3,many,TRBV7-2,TGTGCCAGCAGCCCCAGCGGTGCGGGGGGACTAGCGGGAAGAGATACGCAGTATTTT,CASSPSGAGGLAGRDTQYF
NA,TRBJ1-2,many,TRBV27,TGTGCCAGCAGTTTATCTTCCAGGCTGTTGGTCTACACCTTC,CASSLSSRLLVYTF
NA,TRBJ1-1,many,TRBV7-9,TGTGCCAGCAGCTCCGCGGGAGGGAGGACTGAAGCTTTCTTT,CASSSAGGRTEAFF
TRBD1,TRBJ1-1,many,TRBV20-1,TGCAGTGCTAGAGCCGTTTCGACAGGGTACACTGAAGCTTTCTTT,CSARAVSTGYTEAFF
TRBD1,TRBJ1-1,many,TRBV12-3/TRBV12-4,TGTGCCAGCAGAACTAACAGGGGAATGGCTTTCTTT,CASRTNRGMAFF